This TCR beta chain was retrieved from a study of beta chain features in type 1 diabetes. Overall study results and limits: Type 1 diabetes patients showed a moderate but significant shortening of TCRB CDR3s in all four CD4+ subsets. Sequencing used cDNA, and cells with high TCR expression could therefore be over-represented.

The CDR3 is 15 amino acids. Turning to this clone: What it recognizes is unknown.

Investigators reverse transcribed all isolated RNA, so they sequenced expressed TCRB transcripts. Here immunoSEQ multiplex PCR was the method, and the copy in TCRdb shows in-frame clones only, minus some. The repertoire has 40,000 to 55,000 clones, roughly 40% of them found once; the top ten carry approximately 0.13%. CD45RO/CCR7/CD25/CD127/CD95/CD27 separated CD4+ naive, central memory, regulatory and stem cell-like memory cells by sorting. V and J are TRBV21-1 and TRBJ2-7; TRBD1, the D gene given by the table, was not confirmed from the DNA. TRBV21-1 corresponds to a pseudogene. The sequencing input was stem cell memory CD4+ T cells from blood. The source of this sequence is a young man with type 1 diabetes. The CDR3 region is CASSLTGGSSYEQYF. DNA of the CDR3: TGTGCCAGCAGCCTGACAGGGGGATCCTCCTACGAGCAGTACTTC.